This TCR beta chain was sequenced during a study of T cell repertoires in cytomegalovirus infection. For the study at large: TCR beta signatures that were public indicated CMV infection and matching HLA type. Overall study findings and caveats: Summed frequency of public TCR beta families distinguished CMV carriers with the relevant HLA. HLA-C-restricted TCR beta clonotypes specific for CMV led the ex vivo response.

The CDR3 length is 14 residues. With 3 bases clipped from V and 5 bases from J, the junction kept 4 bases outside the gene matches. Looked up from germline, CDR1 is LGHNT and CDR2 is FRNRAP. In this sample, this clonotype turned up many times. The target antigen is unknown. TCRdb reanalysed the reads using MiXCR and keeps one entry per CDR3 protein. The sample shows hundreds of thousands of distinct CDR3 sequences, approximately 11% of them seen only once. The genes are TRBV12-5 and TRBJ2-5; 9 bases line up with TRBD1. The sample comprised PBMCs. The sequence was collected from a human donor in good health (CMV status not recorded). Some clones in this sample may be carry-over from other donors' samples. The CDR3 is CASGLGTGMETQYF. CDR3 DNA sequence: TGTGCTAGTGGTTTAGGGACAGGGATGGAGACCCAGTACTTC.